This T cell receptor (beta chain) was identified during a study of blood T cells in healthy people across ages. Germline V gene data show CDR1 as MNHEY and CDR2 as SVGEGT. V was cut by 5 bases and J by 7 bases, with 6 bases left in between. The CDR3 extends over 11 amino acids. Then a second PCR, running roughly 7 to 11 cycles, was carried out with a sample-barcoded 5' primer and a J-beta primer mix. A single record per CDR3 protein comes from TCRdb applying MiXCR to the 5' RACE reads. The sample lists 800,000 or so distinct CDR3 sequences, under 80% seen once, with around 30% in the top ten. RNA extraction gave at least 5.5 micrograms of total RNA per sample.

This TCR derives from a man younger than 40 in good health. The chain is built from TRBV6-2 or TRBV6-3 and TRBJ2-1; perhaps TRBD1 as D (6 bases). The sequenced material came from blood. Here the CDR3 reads CASSTGNEQFF. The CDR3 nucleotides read TGTGCCAGCAGTACAGGGAATGAGCAGTTCTTC.